Listed below are T cell receptor beta chains from one sample, sequenced in a study of T-cell memory formation after mild COVID-19. TCRdb fed the 5' RACE reads into MiXCR, producing one record per CDR3 protein. The sample records about 130,000 distinct CDR3 sequences, roughly 6% being singletons. Input material: PBMCs or a T cell subset sorted from them (not recorded which). The source of these receptors is an adult woman who had mild COVID-19 (a few samples of this study predate the infection). Cell type and time point are not known. Each CDR3 is given with its conserved first and last residue. The D gene is left open where the match is weak. Clone size is not always given. Where it is, it says once, few, many or a class for expanded clones.

D gene,V gene,J gene,clone size,CDR3 length,CDR3 protein,CDR3 DNA
-,TRBV3-1,TRBJ2-7,many,16,CASSLSTGHSSYEQYF,TGTGCCAGCAGCCTTTCTACAGGGCATAGCTCCTACGAGCAGTACTTC
-,TRBV3-1,TRBJ2-1,few,15,CASSPPRGVYNEQFF,TGTGCCAGCAGCCCCCCCCGCGGGGTTTACAATGAGCAGTTCTTC
-,TRBV29-1,TRBJ1-2,-,13,CSVEVKGYYGYTF,TGCAGCGTTGAAGTCAAAGGATACTATGGCTACACCTTC
-,TRBV11-3,TRBJ1-4,few,17,CASSLSRGITTNEKLFF,TGTGCCAGCAGCCTCAGCCGAGGGATTACGACTAATGAAAAACTGTTTTTT
TRBD1,TRBV12-3/TRBV12-4,TRBJ1-6,few,14,CASSFWDRDSPLHF,TGTGCCAGCAGTTTCTGGGACAGAGATTCACCCCTCCACTTT
-,TRBV15,TRBJ2-3,-,15,CATRGRGSSTDTQYF,TGTGCCACCAGGGGCAGGGGCTCTAGCACAGATACGCAGTATTTT
TRBD1,TRBV5-1,TRBJ1-1,few,14,CASSPDRVHTEAFF,TGCGCCAGCAGCCCCGACAGGGTACATACTGAAGCTTTCTTT
-,TRBV6-5,TRBJ1-5,many,16,CASSYSSPRSGWTQHF,TGTGCCAGCAGTTACTCATCCCCCCGGTCGGGTTGGACCCAGCATTTT
-,TRBV3-1,TRBJ2-1,many,15,CASSRTNTESNEQFF,TGTGCCAGCAGCCGAACAAATACAGAATCCAATGAGCAGTTCTTC
-,TRBV24-1,TRBJ1-2,few,12,CATSDSWGGYTF,TGTGCCACCAGTGATTCTTGGGGTGGCTACACCTTC
TRBD2,TRBV29-1,TRBJ2-7,many,11,CSVDRGDEQYF,TGCAGCGTTGACCGGGGGGACGAGCAGTACTTC
-,TRBV21-1,TRBJ2-7,few,17,CASSKNGPQGYYYEQYF,TGTGCCAGCAGCAAAAATGGGCCGCAGGGGTACTACTACGAGCAGTACTTC
TRBD1,TRBV7-2,TRBJ1-1,-,15,CASSFGQGARTEAFF,TGTGCCAGCAGCTTCGGACAGGGGGCGCGAACTGAAGCTTTCTTT
-,TRBV30,TRBJ2-1,few,11,CAWSSGHEQFF,TGTGCCTGGAGTTCAGGACATGAGCAGTTCTTC
-,TRBV12-5,TRBJ2-5,few,13,CACTTGLGETQYF,TGTGCTTGCACCACAGGTTTGGGGGAGACCCAGTACTTC
-,TRBV12-3/TRBV12-4,TRBJ1-5,few,13,CASAQSSNQPQHF,TGTGCCAGTGCCCAGAGTAGCAATCAGCCCCAGCATTTT
-,TRBV3-1,TRBJ2-2,-,13,CASSQVAPGELFF,TGTGCCAGCAGCCAAGTGGCGCCCGGGGAGCTGTTTTTT
-,TRBV7-2,TRBJ2-3,-,13,CASSSGSFYTQYF,TGTGCCAGCAGCTCGGGGTCCTTTTATACGCAGTATTTT
-,TRBV29-1,TRBJ1-1,many,14,CSVEVAAGGLEAFF,TGCAGCGTTGAAGTTGCCGCTGGAGGTTTGGAAGCTTTCTTT
-,TRBV5-1,TRBJ1-6,few,15,CASSLEAAYNSPLHF,TGCGCCAGCAGCTTGGAGGCAGCCTATAATTCACCCCTCCACTTT
-,TRBV12-3/TRBV12-4,TRBJ1-3,few,12,CASSLDGNTIYF,TGTGCCAGCAGTTTAGACGGAAACACCATATATTTT
-,TRBV24-1,TRBJ2-1,few,16,CATAGYQGQNYNEQFF,TGTGCCACCGCGGGTTACCAGGGCCAGAACTACAATGAGCAGTTCTTC
TRBD1,TRBV20-1,TRBJ1-5,many,16,CSAPSPTGTSNQPQHF,TGCAGTGCCCCAAGCCCGACAGGGACGAGCAATCAGCCCCAGCATTTT
TRBD2,TRBV5-1,TRBJ2-3,few,15,CASSGSGGYTDTQYF,TGCGCCAGCAGCGGGAGCGGGGGTTACACAGATACGCAGTATTTT
-,TRBV20-1,TRBJ1-5,many,13,CSASRGSNQPQHF,TGCAGTGCTAGTAGGGGAAGCAATCAGCCCCAGCATTTT
TRBD2,TRBV15,TRBJ2-2,few,15,CATSPGRDFTGELFF,TGTGCCACCAGCCCGGGGAGGGACTTCACCGGGGAGCTGTTTTTT
-,TRBV5-1,TRBJ1-3,few,14,CASRQDPSGNTIYF,TGCGCCAGCCGACAGGACCCATCTGGAAACACCATATATTTT
-,TRBV9,TRBJ2-5,many,16,CASSAQTGDTGETQYF,TGTGCCAGCAGCGCCCAGACAGGAGATACTGGTGAGACCCAGTACTTC
TRBD2,TRBV4-2,TRBJ2-1,-,18,CASSHARQGLAGGGEQFF,TGTGCCAGCAGCCATGCCCGACAAGGACTAGCGGGAGGGGGGGAGCAGTTCTTC
-,TRBV7-2,TRBJ1-1,few,15,CASTWTGTLSGEAFF,TGTGCCAGCACGTGGACCGGGACGCTGTCGGGTGAAGCTTTCTTT
-,TRBV12-3/TRBV12-4,TRBJ1-5,few,14,CASSFSQGNQPQHF,TGTGCCAGCAGTTTCTCCCAGGGCAATCAGCCCCAGCATTTT
TRBD2,TRBV7-9,TRBJ2-5,few,17,CASSPGRESGHQETQYF,TGTGCCAGCAGCCCAGGGCGGGAGTCGGGGCACCAAGAGACCCAGTACTTC
-,TRBV10-3,TRBJ1-1,-,13,CAISEGSGTEAFF,TGTGCCATCAGTGAGGGCAGTGGCACTGAAGCTTTCTTT
-,TRBV7-9,TRBJ1-4,few,15,CASSGRGVANEKLFF,TGTGCCAGCAGCGGAAGAGGGGTGGCTAATGAAAAACTGTTTTTT
-,TRBV5-1,TRBJ2-5,few,14,CASRGSPNQETQYF,TGCGCCAGCAGAGGGTCGCCCAATCAAGAGACCCAGTACTTC
TRBD1,TRBV3-1,TRBJ2-3,-,14,CASSRDRRTDTQYF,TGTGCCAGCAGCAGGGACAGGCGCACAGATACGCAGTATTTT
-,TRBV30,TRBJ2-1,few,13,CAWSVPWGPGQFF,TGTGCCTGGAGTGTTCCTTGGGGCCCGGGGCAGTTCTTC
TRBD2,TRBV5-1,TRBJ2-2,many,16,CASSGSGGPNTGELFF,TGCGCCAGCAGCGGCAGCGGGGGGCCTAACACCGGGGAGCTGTTTTTT
TRBD2,TRBV7-2,TRBJ2-7,few,15,CASSFRRGGLDEQYF,TGTGCCAGCAGCTTTCGGCGGGGGGGCTTAGACGAGCAGTACTTC
-,TRBV5-1,TRBJ1-6,few,15,CASSLDGGTNSPLHF,TGCGCCAGCAGCTTGGATGGGGGTACGAATTCACCCCTCCACTTT
TRBD1,TRBV12-3/TRBV12-4,TRBJ2-5,many,13,CASTLTGTETQYF,TGTGCCAGCACCTTGACAGGGACAGAGACCCAGTACTTC
-,TRBV19,TRBJ1-2,-,14,CASSILSVNYGYTF,TGTGCCAGTAGTATACTAAGCGTTAACTATGGCTACACCTTC
-,TRBV12-3/TRBV12-4,TRBJ2-1,few,16,CASSLLPSQPYNEQFF,TGTGCCAGCAGTTTGTTGCCCTCCCAGCCCTACAATGAGCAGTTCTTC
-,TRBV15,TRBJ2-6,-,13,CATRQAGANVLTF,TGTGCCACCCGACAGGCTGGGGCCAACGTCCTGACTTTC
-,TRBV7-9,TRBJ1-4,few,14,CASSMTHLNEKLFF,TGTGCCAGCAGCATGACCCACCTGAATGAAAAACTGTTTTTT
-,TRBV7-3,TRBJ2-3,-,14,CASSLTPRTDTQYF,TGTGCCAGCAGCTTAACGCCGAGGACAGATACGCAGTATTTT
TRBD1,TRBV6-5,TRBJ1-1,-,14,CASSPSGQGAEAFF,TGTGCCAGCAGTCCATCGGGACAGGGGGCTGAAGCTTTCTTT
-,TRBV3-2,TRBJ1-3,-,17,CASSQMDLRKGGNTIYF,TGTGCCAGCAGCCAAATGGACCTCAGGAAGGGTGGAAACACCATATATTTT